This TCR beta chain was recorded in a study of blood T cell repertoires in COVID-19. Across the study: Acute-phase and convalescent COVID-19 samples originated in the United States, Italy and Spain. T cells, B-cell-depleted T cells, or PBMCs provided the cDNA or gDNA that served as material.

Trimming at V came to 10 bases and at J to 4 bases, leaving 14 bases not matched to a gene. This CDR3 has 15 amino acids. The germline gives CDR1 SGHTA, CDR2 FQGNSA. The data were produced by immunoSEQ multiplex PCR, yet TCRdb's version contains in-frame clones alone and is incomplete. Found here are 390,000 or so clones, around nine tenths of them singletons; the top ten hold 10%. In assigning cohorts, the study relied on participant-reported clinical history. This rearrangement joins TRBV7-2 to TRBJ1-2; 8 bases map to TRBD1. The source material was PBMCs or T cells enriched from blood (not recorded which). The sequence was obtained from a woman aged 45-60 years who had recovered from COVID-19. The DNA of the CDR3 is TGTGCCAACGAGGACAGGGCGCGAGGGGTCTATGGCTACACCTTC. Its protein is CANEDRARGVYGYTF.